The 2 T cell receptor beta chains in this list originate from one sample, sequenced in a study of cytomegalovirus exposure and HLA in healthy donors. PCR employed 60 Vbeta and 13 Jbeta primers. Only in-frame clones appear in the TCRdb table, and some are missing; sequencing was by immunoSEQ multiplex PCR. The table includes roughly 160,000 clones, around 69% detected once. Sample: PBMCs. The receptors derive from a man between 60 and 70 years old in good health and CMV-seronegative.

V and J are TRBV29-1 and TRBJ2-7; 7 nucleotides align to TRBD2. CDR1 and CDR2 from the germline V gene are SQVTM and ANQGSEA. With 8 bases clipped from V and 0 bases from J, the junction kept 4 bases outside the gene matches. This CDR3 comprises 12 residues. In nucleotides, the CDR3 is TGCAGCTACCAGCGGGACTCCTACGAGCAGTACTTC. Protein product: CSYQRDSYEQYF.

The chain links TRBV30 to TRBJ1-6; the match to TRBD1 covers 8 bases. V gave up 0 bases and J gave up 9 bases; unmatched junction bases: 10. CDR3 length: 16 residues. The germline gives CDR1 GTSNPN, CDR2 SVGIG (reference sequence). The DNA for the CDR3 is TGTGCCTGGAGTGTATGGGTAGGACAGGGTGGTTCACCCCTCCACTTT. This encodes CAWSVWVGQGGSPLHF. The variable domain in full, with the rest retrieved from reference TRBV30 and TRBJ1-6, is SQTIHQWPATLVQPVGSPLSLECTVEGTSNPNLYWYRQAAGRGLQLLFYSVGIGQISSEVPQNLSASRPQDRQFILSSKKLLLSDSGFYLCAWSVWVGQGGSPLHFGNGTRLTVT.